This T cell receptor beta chain was retrieved from a study of cytomegalovirus exposure and HLA in healthy donors (dated by TCRdb to the late 2010s). Study-wide context: In an earlier analysis of 587 of the donors, less than 350 Gb of sequence data and 90 million to 120 million unique TCR beta sequences from about 190 million T cells were reported. An early release covering more than 500 HLA-typed donors comprised about 300 gigabases of sequencing data and tens of millions of unique TCR sequences. The genetic ancestry cluster associated with self-reported Caucasian donors included 65% to 90% of the roughly 410 genotyped donors. The study aimed to test whether cataloging public T cell receptors could reveal signatures of past pathogen exposure. Using immunosequencing, the study profiled T cell repertoires from about 610 subjects and related those repertoires to cytomegalovirus serostatus. A separate validation cohort of roughly 110 different subjects was used in addition to the roughly 640-subject first cohort. High-throughput TCR immunosequencing, statistical association of individual TCRs with disease status, and machine learning were combined to predict cytomegalovirus infection status. A later analysis re-analyzed previously published TCR beta repertoires from 500 to 700 donors and added high-resolution HLA genotyping to study TCR occurrence patterns. Rather than drawing on any new phenotypic data, the later analysis identified candidate immune exposures from TCR beta sequences and the way those sequences occurred across donors. To decide whether each TCR beta V gene segment behaved as functional or pseudogenic, an earlier analysis of several hundred of the donors relied on high-throughput TCR beta sequencing. Alongside the repertoire data, information on donor age, sex, ethnicity and CMV serostatus was compiled. A later genetic analysis took genome-wide SNP genotypes for 398 of the 666 donors and used that subset as a discovery cohort. All discovery cohort repertoires had been generated on a single sequencing platform. HLA typing included class I and class II loci at four-digit resolution. The number of donors typed differed by locus, with about 629-640 for A, B, C, DRB1 and DQB1, about 500 for DQA1, approximately 580 for DPA1, and approximately 470 for DPB1. Roughly 5 DR-DQ haplotypes were handled as single units for association and clustering, since linkage in the cohort was strong. On average, 235,054 unique TCR beta nucleotide sequences were sequenced per donor among 398 genotyped donors of the cohort, with 15% to 20% of those sequences being non-productive.

The library was produced with the immunoSEQ multiplex PCR assay. For the multiplex PCR, a mixture combining 60 forward primers for TCR Vbeta segments and 13 reverse primers for TCR Jbeta segments was used. Amplification of the CDR3 region of rearranged TCR beta genes was performed with a multiplex PCR assay on genomic DNA. On the Illumina HiSeq System, the amplified TCR beta libraries were sequenced as 87-base-pair reads. The study's own analysis went as follows. A later analysis counted about 80 million unique TCR beta chains across the 550 to 750 repertoires, and some 11 million of these chains were shared by at least two donors. Raw reads were error-corrected and collapsed into unique sequences with a nearest-neighbor algorithm that merged closely related sequences to remove PCR and sequencing errors. CDR3 sequences were aligned to IMGT reference sequences to assign V, D and J gene segments. For a sequence to be retained, a match of at least six nucleotides was required to both a V gene segment and a J gene segment. Rearrangements were called productive when the CDR3 lacked stop codons and stayed in frame with V and J; all others were non-productive. Following IMGT convention, CDR3 was defined as the stretch from the second conserved V-encoded cysteine to the conserved J-encoded phenylalanine. The earlier analysis of 550 to 650 of the donors excluded any sequence lacking an unambiguous match to a single V gene segment. In an earlier analysis of approximately 590 of the donors, V segments were called functional above 56.7% productive rearrangements and were called segregating when the between-donor standard deviation exceeded 5%. A statistical classification framework was developed to diagnose cytomegalovirus status using the catalog of TCR beta chain sequences. A later analysis assigned V and J genes by comparing TCR nucleotide sequences with IMGT/GENE-DB human TR gene sequences. Using the TCRdist pipeline, a later analysis assigned CDR3 sequences along with most-parsimonious VDJ recombination scenarios. A later analysis defined each TCR beta chain by its CDR3 amino acid sequence plus V-gene family, and excluded reads lacking a unique V-gene family. As a way to deal with suspected cross-contamination and a sequencing artifact, a later analysis dropped 450 to 600 nucleotide sequences that were highly shared and had low generation probability. For each public chain, a later analysis derived a clonal expansion index from normalized ranks of inferred template counts within each repertoire. Generation probabilities in a later analysis came from a VDJ recombination model fitted to out-of-frame rearrangements, and those results were checked against IGoR. A later analysis scored TCR-TCR, TCR-HLA and TCR-CMV co-occurrence with hypergeometric tests, applying a repertoire-size bias correction to TCR pairs. False discovery rates were estimated in a later analysis by permuting HLA or CMV assignments 20 times. A later analysis grouped co-occurring TCRs with DBSCAN, adding TCRdist sequence similarity when clustering within HLA-allele-positive subsets. For co-occurrence clustering, repertoires with fewer than 30,000 or more than 120,000 public chains were excluded, along with four to six repertoires with anomalous nucleotide sharing. The table was pulled from immuneACCESS by TCRdb, which kept in-frame rearrangements only. Such tables lose some clones; where checked, under half of the loss comes from unresolved V genes, and the rest has no known cause. That table furnishes V, J and clone size, whereas the DNA furnished D and trimming. A total of about 150,000 clones appear in this sample, more than 60% of them only once. The biggest ten clones account for roughly 12% of the sample.

What the authors observed across the whole study: The study listed 164 TCR beta chains as associated with cytomegalovirus. The authors suggested that the approach could potentially be generalized to other disease states and immunological phenotypes. A group of highly shared sequence variants was considered likely to be a technical artifact of the sequencing pipeline. In a later genetic analysis, fewer N-insertions in productive TCRs were reported among donors in an Asian-associated ancestry cluster than the 666-donor mean. CMV serostatus was the only immune exposure information available for the cohort. Roughly uniform sequencing depth across donors was assumed in presence/absence analyses, although this assumption may not hold. A later analysis reported that several top co-occurrence clusters appeared linked to parvovirus B19, influenza, CMV and Epstein-Barr virus. In a later analysis, 15,000 to 20,000 TCR beta sequences were associated with specific HLA alleles at a false discovery rate of 0.05. Because the 87-base-pair reads could not distinguish some IMGT-functional V segments, including TRBV6-2 and TRBV6-3, those segments were excluded. Because some donors lacked HLA typing at each locus, the association tests relied only on the typed subset. An earlier analysis of approximately 530 of the donors showed that most TCR beta V segments appeared in productive rearrangements either about 87% or about 30% of the time, which broadly matched IMGT annotations. In a later analysis, HLA-associated TCR beta chains showed more clonal expansion and lower generation probabilities than non-associated chains that were equally common. When HLA alleles, especially DR and DQ, strongly co-occurred, TCR associations were difficult to assign to individual alleles. Because counts were too low, 15 to 20 rarely observed V segments, including chromosome 9 orphons, were left out of the earlier analysis of some 600 of the donors. Most TCR sequences were seen in very few donors, while some public TCRs were found in many individuals. In vitro tests confirmed that three of the cytomegalovirus-associated TCR beta chains recognize cytomegalovirus antigens. In a later analysis, most CMV-associated TCR beta chains were found to appear HLA-restricted, with HLA associations seemingly driven largely by CMV exposure. According to a later analysis, TCR association rates differed among HLA loci, with DRB1 alleles showing the most associated TCRs and HLA-C alleles showing the fewest. A later genetic analysis associated a missense DCLRE1C variant with V-gene and J-gene trimming of TCR beta chains, and an independent cohort replicated the association. The cohort was sequenced for TCR beta chains only, and without alpha or paired-chain data the features that could be detected were limited. Cytomegalovirus status was reported to be diagnosed by the classifier with high specificity and sensitivity in both the original and validation cohorts. A further reported finding was that TCR beta sequences accurately predicted the HLA-A and HLA-B alleles for most subjects in the first cohort. Linkage disequilibrium might explain the correlated functional status among segregating V segments, but an unknown experimental factor could not be excluded.

The cohort consisted of more than 650 healthy bone marrow donors. At the time of sampling, every cohort member was nominally healthy, though immune exposures that went unrecorded were likely present. The donor tested CMV seropositive and was one of the 289 seropositive cohort members. A peripheral blood sample was provided by each donor, and peripheral blood mononuclear cells were used for TCR beta sequencing. Genomic DNA extraction from the blood cell samples was performed with the Qiagen DNeasy Blood Extraction Kit. Note on this clone: The clone's antigen remains unknown. It has no much larger one-base neighbor in the sample; base qualities were not kept.

From cysteine to phenylalanine, the CDR3 is 13 amino acids long. Just CDR3 DNA is preserved here, 39 bases in frame from base 1. Trimming removed 0 bases from V and 6 bases from J, leaving 8 bases between the germline ends. CDR1 and CDR2 are drawn from the germline V gene (reference sequence): GTSNPN, SVGIG. The clonotype originates from a man aged 18-30 years in good health and CMV-seropositive. In this chain, TRBV30 is recombined with TRBJ2-2, with no confidently assigned D gene. The sample taken for sequencing was PBMCs. This receptor has the CDR3 CAWSVGEAGELFF. The DNA reads TGTGCCTGGAGTGTAGGAGAGGCCGGGGAGCTGTTTTTT.